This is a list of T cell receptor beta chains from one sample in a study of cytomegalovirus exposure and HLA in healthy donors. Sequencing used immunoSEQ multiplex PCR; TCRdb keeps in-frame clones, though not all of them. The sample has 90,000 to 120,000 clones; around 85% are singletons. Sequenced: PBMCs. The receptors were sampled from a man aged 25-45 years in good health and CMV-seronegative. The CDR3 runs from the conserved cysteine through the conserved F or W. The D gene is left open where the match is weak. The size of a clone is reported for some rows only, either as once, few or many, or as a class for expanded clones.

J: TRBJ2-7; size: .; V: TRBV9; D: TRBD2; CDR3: CASSPGLAGWEQYF; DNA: TGTGCCAGCAGCCCGGGACTAGCGGGGTGGGAGCAGTACTTC
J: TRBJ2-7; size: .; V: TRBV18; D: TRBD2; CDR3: CASSPPIGRAGEQYF; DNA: TGTGCCAGCTCACCACCCATCGGGAGGGCCGGGGAGCAGTACTTC
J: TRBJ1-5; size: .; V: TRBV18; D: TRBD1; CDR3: CASSPPTQGNQPQHF; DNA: TGTGCCAGCTCACCACCGACACAGGGGAATCAGCCCCAGCATTTT
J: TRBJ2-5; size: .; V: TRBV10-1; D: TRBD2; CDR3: CASSEGTSGGQETQYF; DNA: TGCGCCAGCAGTGAGGGGACTAGCGGGGGCCAAGAGACCCAGTACTTC
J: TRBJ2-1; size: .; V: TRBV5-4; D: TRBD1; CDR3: CASSGGQYNEQFF; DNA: TGTGCCAGCAGCGGGGGACAGTACAATGAGCAGTTCTTC
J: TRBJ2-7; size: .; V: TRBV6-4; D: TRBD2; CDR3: CASSETGGSYEQYF; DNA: TGTGCCAGCAGTGAGACGGGAGGGTCCTACGAGCAGTACTTC
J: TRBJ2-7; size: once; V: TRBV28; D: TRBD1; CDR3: CASSPGDRGRGEQYF; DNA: TGTGCCAGCAGTCCCGGGGACAGGGGGCGCGGGGAGCAGTACTTC
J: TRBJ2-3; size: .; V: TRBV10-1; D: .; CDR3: CASSATGSEQYF; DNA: TGCGCCAGCAGTGCCACGGGGAGTGAGCAGTATTTT
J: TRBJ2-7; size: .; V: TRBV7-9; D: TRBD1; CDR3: CASSLPIRTGGEQYF; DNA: TGTGCCAGCAGCTTACCCATAAGGACAGGGGGCGAGCAGTACTTC
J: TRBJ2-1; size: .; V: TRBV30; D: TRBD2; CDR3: CAWSPLGAGGYNEQFF; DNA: TGTGCCTGGAGTCCGTTGGGAGCGGGGGGGTACAATGAGCAGTTCTTC
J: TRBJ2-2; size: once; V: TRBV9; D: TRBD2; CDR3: CASSVASGSHTGELFF; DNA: TGTGCCAGCAGCGTGGCTAGCGGGAGTCACACCGGGGAGCTGTTTTTT
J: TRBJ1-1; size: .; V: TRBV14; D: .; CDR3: CASSRRNTVAFF; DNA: TGTGCCAGCAGCCGCAGGAATACGGTAGCTTTCTTT
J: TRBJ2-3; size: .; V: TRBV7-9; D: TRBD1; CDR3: CASSRDRAPDTQYF; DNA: TGTGCCAGCAGCCGCGACAGGGCCCCCGATACGCAGTATTTT
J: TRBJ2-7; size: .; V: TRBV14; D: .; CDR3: CASSQRGRSYEQYF; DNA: TGTGCCAGCAGCCAACGAGGGAGGTCCTACGAGCAGTACTTC
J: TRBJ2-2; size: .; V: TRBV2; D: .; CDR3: CARDYTGTKTTGELFF; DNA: TGTGCCAGAGATTACACCGGGACAAAAACCACCGGGGAGCTGTTTTTT
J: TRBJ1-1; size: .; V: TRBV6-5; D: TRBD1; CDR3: CASSRTGQGDAFF; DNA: TGTGCCAGCAGCCGAACGGGACAGGGTGACGCTTTCTTT
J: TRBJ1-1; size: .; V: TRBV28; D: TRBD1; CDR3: CATLWGTGTEAFF; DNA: TGTGCCACCCTCTGGGGGACAGGGACTGAAGCTTTCTTT
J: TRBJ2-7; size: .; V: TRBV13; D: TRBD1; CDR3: CASSGDRDRVPREQYF; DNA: TGTGCCAGCAGCGGGGATCGGGACAGGGTCCCTAGGGAGCAGTACTTC
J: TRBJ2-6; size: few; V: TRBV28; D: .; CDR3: CASQAANVLTF; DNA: TGTGCCAGCCAGGCAGCCAACGTCCTGACTTTC
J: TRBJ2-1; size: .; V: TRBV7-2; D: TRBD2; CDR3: CASSFARAGVGNEQFF; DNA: TGTGCCAGCAGCTTCGCGAGGGCGGGAGTGGGCAATGAGCAGTTCTTC
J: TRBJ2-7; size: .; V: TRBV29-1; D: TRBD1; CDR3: CSVEDRDRAYEQYF; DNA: TGCAGCGTTGAAGATCGGGACAGAGCCTACGAGCAGTACTTC
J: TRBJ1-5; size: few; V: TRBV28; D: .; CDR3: CASRGRERAYQPQHF; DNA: TGTGCCAGCAGAGGCAGGGAAAGAGCTTATCAGCCCCAGCATTTT
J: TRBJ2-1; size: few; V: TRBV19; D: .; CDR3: CASRTSGEAYNEQFF; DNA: TGTGCCAGTAGGACTTCAGGGGAAGCTTACAATGAGCAGTTCTTC
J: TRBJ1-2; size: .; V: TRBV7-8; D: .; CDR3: CASSLIAVGGDYGYTF; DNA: TGTGCCAGCAGCTTAATCGCAGTGGGGGGGGACTATGGCTACACCTTC
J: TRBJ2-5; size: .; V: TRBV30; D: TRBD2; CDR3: CAWNKAGVETQYF; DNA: TGTGCCTGGAACAAAGCGGGGGTGGAGACCCAGTACTTC
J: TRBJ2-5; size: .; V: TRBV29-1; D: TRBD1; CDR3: CSVEAYGQGQETQYF; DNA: TGCAGCGTTGAGGCTTATGGACAGGGCCAAGAGACCCAGTACTTC
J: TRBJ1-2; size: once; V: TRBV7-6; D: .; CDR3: CASSLTGSDGYTF; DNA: TGTGCCAGCAGCCTAACAGGGTCGGACGGCTACACCTTC
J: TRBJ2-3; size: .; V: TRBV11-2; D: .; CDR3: CASSLDRGADTQYF; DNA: TGTGCCAGCAGCTTAGACAGGGGTGCAGATACGCAGTATTTT
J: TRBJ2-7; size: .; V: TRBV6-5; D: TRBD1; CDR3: CASSYGGTGGYEQYF; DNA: TGTGCCAGCAGTTACGGGGGGACAGGGGGCTACGAGCAGTACTTC
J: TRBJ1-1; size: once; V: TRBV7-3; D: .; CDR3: CASSLGQNTEAFF; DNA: TGTGCCAGCAGCTTAGGGCAAAACACTGAAGCTTTCTTT
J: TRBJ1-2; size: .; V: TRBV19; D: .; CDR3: CASSTAGSRAYGYTF; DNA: TGTGCCAGTAGTACCGCGGGATCTCGGGCCTATGGCTACACCTTC
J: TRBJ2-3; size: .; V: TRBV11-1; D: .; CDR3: CASSAGIGQYF; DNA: TGTGCCAGCAGCGCCGGGATCGGACAGTATTTT
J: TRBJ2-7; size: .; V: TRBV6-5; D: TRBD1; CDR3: CASSGTGGWQYF; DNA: TGTGCCAGCAGTGGGACAGGAGGATGGCAGTACTTC